The 2 T cell receptor beta chains below all came from one sample that was sequenced in a study of response to subunit inactivated influenza vaccine. Using its own MiXCR run on the RT-PCR reads, TCRdb lists one record per CDR3 protein. Of roughly 460,000 distinct CDR3 sequences listed, roughly 9.7% were seen once; the top ten hold approximately 12%. The sequencing used PBMCs from blood, collected 40 to 50 days after vaccination. These receptors were collected from a man aged 45-65 years who received an inactivated influenza vaccine.

This chain uses TRBV5-1 with TRBJ2-7; D might be TRBD1 or TRBD2, each matching 5 bases. Looked up from germline, CDR1 is SGHRS and CDR2 is YFSETQ. V lost 0 bases, J lost 7 bases, and 14 bases lay in between. This CDR3 contains 14 residues. The DNA for the CDR3 is TGCGCCAGCAGCTTGGAAACCGGGACGGGAGAGCAGTACTTC. Protein product: CASSLETGTGEQYF.

This clonotype was detected only a few times. The chain is built from TRBV7-2 and TRBJ2-7, with D hard to call. The CDR3 is made up of 15 amino acids. CDR1 and CDR2 (germline): SGHTA, FQGNSA. V was pared by 5 bases and J by 0 bases, with 14 bases between. The CDR3 DNA is TGTGCCAGCAGCCTAACCAAGGGTAGCTCCTACGAGCAGTACTTC. It encodes CASSLTKGSSYEQYF. Together with reference TRBV7-2 and TRBJ2-7, the CDR3 gives the full variable domain: GAGVSQSPSNKVTEKGKDVELRCDPISGHTALYWYRQSLGQGLEFLIYFQGNSAPDKSGLPSDRFSAERTGGSVSTLTIQRTQQEDSAVYLCASSLTKGSSYEQYFGPGTRLTVT.